The clone carrying this TCR beta chain was seen a handful of times. Expressed TCRB transcripts were sequenced, since all the RNA that had been isolated was reverse transcribed. Sequenced by immunoSEQ multiplex PCR; TCRdb stores in-frame clones only, minus some. The sample consists of some 500,000 clones, about an eighth of them appearing once. Trimming left V 8 bases short and J 2 bases short, with 5 bases between. Per the germline V gene, CDR1 is LNHDA and CDR2 is SQIVND (reference sequence). This CDR3 comprises 11 residues. The entry originates in a study of beta chain features in type 1 diabetes. This rearrangement joins TRBV19 to TRBJ2-3; D ambiguous. The receptor comes from a woman aged 18-29 years in good health. Sequenced input: naive CD4+ T cells from blood. The CDR3 coding sequence is TGTGCCAGTGATAACACAGATACGCAGTATTTT. Its translation: CASDNTDTQYF.